The 30 T cell receptor beta chains in this list originate from one sample, sequenced in a study of T cell repertoires in cytomegalovirus infection. TCRdb called the reads again in MiXCR, with one record for every CDR3 protein. The table lists 450,000 to 550,000 distinct CDR3 sequences, about 39% of them singletons. Their target antigens are unknown. The specimen comprised cultured PBMCs, sampled from culture after CMV antigen stimulation. The receptor set was obtained from a human donor in good health (CMV status not recorded). Some clones in this sample may be carry-over from other donors' samples.

The chain uses TRBV28 and TRBJ2-7, with a possible D match to TRBD2 (6 bases). The CDR3 extends over 15 amino acids. V was pared by 3 bases and J by 2 bases, with 14 bases between. Germline CDR1 and CDR2: MDHEN and SYDVKM. The CDR3 DNA is TGTGCCAGCAGTTTCCCCAGGCGGGGTGCCTACGAGCAGTACTTC. Protein: CASSFPRRGAYEQYF.

V usage is TRBV2 and J usage is TRBJ2-7, with D possibly TRBD1 on 6 matching bases. Per germline, CDR1 SNHLY and CDR2 FYNNEI. The CDR3 length is 15 residues. The V end was cut by 8 bases, the J end by 0 bases, with 17 bases between. The CDR3, as DNA: TGTGCCAGCCGCGACGAAGGGACACCCTCCTACGAGCAGTACTTC. Protein product: CASRDEGTPSYEQYF.

This clonotype is a singleton in its sample. This chain uses TRBV6-1 with TRBJ2-3, with 8 bases fitting TRBD1. The trim removed 6 bases at V and 5 bases at J, leaving 13 bases unmatched. Germline CDR1 reads MNHNS; CDR2 reads SASEGT. The CDR3 extends over 16 amino acids. The CDR3 loop reads CASRGGQAAPGDTQYF. The DNA of the CDR3 is TGTGCCAGCAGGGGGGGACAGGCTGCCCCGGGAGATACGCAGTATTTT.

The CDR3 reads CASRPGFSGNYGYTF. The CDR3 DNA sequence: TGTGCCAGCAGGCCCGGTTTTTCCGGTAACTATGGCTACACCTTC. The V and J genes are TRBV27 and TRBJ1-2; no reliable D call. The CDR3 extends over 15 amino acids. The V end was cut by 6 bases, the J end by 1 base, with 15 bases between. Per the germline V gene, CDR1 is MNHEY and CDR2 is SMNVEV (reference sequence).

There are a few counts of this clonotype. The rearrangement links TRBV19 to TRBJ1-6; D remains ambiguous. Germline V gene sequence: CDR1 LNHDA, CDR2 SQIVND (reference sequence). With 6 bases removed from V and 4 bases from J, the gap between germline ends came to 13 bases. The CDR3 totals 15 residues. CDR3 sequence: CASSSSDPYNSPLHF. The DNA for the CDR3 is TGTGCCAGTAGCTCATCCGACCCTTATAATTCACCCCTCCACTTT.

This chain connects TRBV20-1 to TRBJ1-5, with D unresolved. Trimming shortened V by 2 bases and J by 0 bases, and 8 bases separated the two germline ends. Germline lookup yields CDR1 DFQATT and CDR2 SNEGSKA (reference sequence). The CDR3 covers 14 residues. The CDR3 region has the DNA TGCAGTGCTAGACGCGGAAGTAGCAATCAGCCCCAGCATTTT. As protein: CSARRGSSNQPQHF.

The CDR3 sequence: CASSYEGWGVEQFF. CDR3 DNA sequence: TGTGCCAGCAGTTACGAGGGGTGGGGGGTTGAGCAGTTCTTC. This chain uses TRBV6-7 with TRBJ2-1; a weak D match, TRBD2 (6 bases). TRBV6-7 is identified as an open reading frame with a role that is uncertain. The CDR3 has 14 residues. V lost 2 bases and J lost 9, with 14 bases in between.

The V call is TRBV2, the J call TRBJ2-5, with no clear D. Trimming took 8 bases from V and 1 from J, leaving 5 bases between them. This CDR3 has 11 residues. In germline, CDR1 is SNHLY, CDR2 FYNNEI. The CDR3, as DNA: TGTGCCAGCGGGGTCCAAGAGACCCAGTACTTC. It translates to CASGVQETQYF.

This chain connects TRBV4-2 to TRBJ2-7; weak D call: TRBD1 (6 bases). V was trimmed by 1 base and J by 3 bases, leaving 7 bases between them. This CDR3 has 13 amino acids. Germline V gives CDR1 LGHNA, CDR2 YNFKEQ. The CDR3 sequence is CASSQVDSYEQYF. The CDR3 DNA follows: TGTGCCAGCAGCCAAGTGGACAGCTACGAGCAGTACTTC.

In this sample, this clonotype turned up a few times. V gene TRBV7-2 combines with J gene TRBJ2-5; no clear D. The CDR3 has 12 residues. Germline V gene sequence: CDR1 SGHTA, CDR2 FQGNSA. Trimming pared 0 bases from V and 5 bases from J, leaving 4 bases between. The CDR3 nucleotides are TGTGCCAGCAGCTTAGCCATGGAGACCCAGTACTTC. Amino acids: CASSLAMETQYF.

The table lists this clonotype with a few counts. The chain employs TRBV7-8 and TRBJ2-3, with D tentatively TRBD1 or TRBD2 (5 bases each). Germline loops: CDR1 SGHVS, CDR2 FQNEAQ. V was clipped by 6 bases and J by 8 bases, with 15 bases between them. This CDR3 is built from 13 residues. The chain's CDR3 is CASRATRGGTQYF. The CDR3 DNA follows: TGTGCCAGCAGAGCCACTAGGGGTGGTACGCAGTATTTT.

The chain combines TRBV6-1 with TRBJ1-1; 9 bases are a match to TRBD1. J was trimmed by 1 base and V by 5 bases; bases with no gene match: 5. The CDR3 runs to 15 residues. Germline loops: CDR1 MNHNS, CDR2 SASEGT. The CDR3 DNA follows: TGTGCCAGCAGTCTACAGGGGGCGGGGAACACTGAAGCTTTCTTT. This translates into CASSLQGAGNTEAFF.

This clonotype was seen only a few times. The chain employs TRBV7-9 and TRBJ2-3; 7 bases align to TRBD2. CDR1 SEHNR and CDR2 FQNEAQ come from the germline V gene (reference sequence). This CDR3 contains 18 residues. The J segment lost 0 bases and the V segment lost 5 bases, leaving 14 bases of the junction unmatched. CDR3 residues: CASSPAGDLVGSTDTQYF. As DNA, the CDR3 is TGTGCCAGCAGCCCCGCGGGAGACCTTGTTGGGAGCACAGATACGCAGTATTTT.

The V gene is TRBV7-2, the J gene TRBJ2-3; D is possibly TRBD2 (6 bases). The CDR3 has 14 residues. Germline values: CDR1 SGHTA, CDR2 FQGNSA. V lost 5 bases and J lost 2, with 11 bases in between. The CDR3 nucleotides are TGTGCCAGCAGCCCGGGACTTACCACAGATACGCAGTATTTT. It yields the protein CASSPGLTTDTQYF. Looking up the rest from reference TRBV7-2 and TRBJ2-3 gives the full variable domain: GAGVSQSPSNKVTEKGKDVELRCDPISGHTALYWYRQSLGQGLEFLIYFQGNSAPDKSGLPSDRFSAERTGGSVSTLTIQRTQQEDSAVYLCASSPGLTTDTQYFGPGTRLTVL.

This clonotype came up a few times. The J gene is TRBJ2-7, the V gene TRBV12-3 or TRBV12-4; tentatively, D is TRBD1 or TRBD2 (7 bases each). The ends were cut back, 6 bases at V and 1 base at J, with 19 bases in the middle. The CDR3 totals 16 residues. For the CDR3, the DNA is TGTGCCAGCAGCCCAGGGGGGGGGGGCGCATCCTACGAGCAGTACTTC. Translating it yields CASSPGGGGASYEQYF.

The chain carries TRBV24-1 and TRBJ1-5, with 11 bases identical to TRBD1. From germline, CDR1 is KGHDR and CDR2 SFDVKD. The CDR3 contains 16 residues. The trim removed 2 bases at V and 9 bases at J, leaving 8 bases unmatched. As DNA, the CDR3 is TGTGCCACCAGTGATTCGGGACAGGGGGTCAATGGGCCCCAGCATTTT. Its protein product is CATSDSGQGVNGPQHF.

Comments on this clonotype: The junction does not match germline at one end; this may be a read error. DNA for the CDR3: TGTGCCAGCAGTGAAGAGGTTACAGGGTACAGTGAGCAGTTCTTC. Translating gives CASSEEVTGYSEQFF. The chain links TRBV25-1 to TRBJ2-1, with D possibly being TRBD1 (6 bases). The CDR3 has 15 residues. CDR1 and CDR2 from the germline V gene are MGHDK and SYGVNS.

The rearrangement uses TRBV24-1 and TRBJ2-1; D gene uncertain. The CDR3 consists of 11 residues. Trimming shortened V by 5 bases and J by 8 bases, and 6 bases separated the two germline ends. In germline, CDR1 is KGHDR, CDR2 SFDVKD. The CDR3, as DNA: TGTGCCACCAGTGCCGCGGATGAGCAGTTCTTC. Protein: CATSAADEQFF.

Points on this clonotype: The junction departs from the called germline gene at one end, perhaps through a read error. The CDR3: CASTLGLGLASYEQYF. The CDR3 DNA sequence: TGTGCCAGCACCTTAGGGTTAGGGTTGGCCTCCTACGAGCAGTACTTC. V and J are TRBV7-8 and TRBJ2-7; no reliable D call. This CDR3 comprises 16 residues. Germline-derived CDR1 and CDR2 are SGHVS and FQNEAQ.

Only a few counts were recorded for this clonotype. The chain carries TRBV7-6 and TRBJ2-5; D tentatively reads TRBD1 or TRBD2 (5 bases each). The CDR3 length is 15 residues. Trimming cost V 4 bases and J 4 bases, with 16 bases left between them. Germline CDR1 is SGHVS and CDR2 is FNYEAQ. CDR3 DNA: TGTGCCAGCAGCTCCCCGAGCCAAGGGACAGAGACCCAGTACTTC. Translation gives CASSSPSQGTETQYF.

This clonotype showed up many times. This chain joins TRBV7-8 and TRBJ2-7; the match to TRBD2 covers 13 bases. The CDR3 contains 18 residues. Looked up from germline, CDR1 is SGHVS and CDR2 is FQNEAQ. V trimming: 1 base; J trimming: 2 bases; junction bases outside the gene matches: 8. The CDR3, as DNA: TGTGCCAGCAGCTTAGGCGAATCGGGACTAGCGGGAACCTACGAGCAGTACTTC. Translation: CASSLGESGLAGTYEQYF.

DNA for the CDR3: TGCGCCAGCAGCCCAGGGGTGAACAGGGGCTTCGGAAACACCATATATTTT. It encodes CASSPGVNRGFGNTIYF. This chain uses TRBV4-1 with TRBJ1-3, with TRBD1 identical over 7 bases. V was pared by 4 bases and J by 4 bases, with 13 bases of the junction left unmatched. Germline CDR1 and CDR2: MGHRA and YSYEKL. CDR3 size: 17 residues.

This clonotype was seen once. The chain carries TRBV5-5 and TRBJ2-1; D perhaps matches TRBD2 (5 bases). The CDR3 loop spans 13 amino acids. Germline-derived CDR1 and CDR2 are SGHKS and YYEKEE (reference sequence). With 4 bases removed from V and 6 bases from J, the gap between germline ends came to 11 bases. As DNA, the CDR3 is TGTGCCAGCAGCCCGGGGTCCACCAATGAGCAGTTCTTC. Amino acids: CASSPGSTNEQFF.

This chain uses TRBV7-2 with TRBJ2-1; the D is unclear. The V gene lost 5 bases and the J gene lost 10 bases, with 12 bases spanning the gap. The CDR3 contains 12 residues. Germline values: CDR1 SGHTA, CDR2 FQGNSA. The CDR3 nucleotides are TGTGCCAGCAGCCCCTCCGGGCGGGAGCAGTTCTTC. Its protein product is CASSPSGREQFF.

This clonotype appeared many times. The J gene is TRBJ2-1, the V gene TRBV7-2; D is unresolved. Germline assignment: CDR1 SGHTA and CDR2 FQGNSA. The CDR3 runs 15 residues. V was trimmed by 8 bases and J by 3 bases, leaving 17 bases between them. The CDR3 DNA reads as TGTGCCAGCGATAAAATCGATAACTACTACAATGAGCAGTTCTTC. It yields the protein CASDKIDNYYNEQFF.

The chain is built from TRBV6-8 and TRBJ2-1; TRBD1 is a possible D gene (6 bases). CDR1 and CDR2 from the germline V gene are MNHGY and SAAAGT. The V end was cut by 6 bases, the J end by 8 bases, with 17 bases between. This CDR3 has 14 amino acids. CDR3 DNA: TGTGCCAGCAGCCCAGGGACATCATTCTATGAGCAGTTCTTC. Translation gives CASSPGTSFYEQFF.

This rearrangement joins TRBV6-5 to TRBJ1-1; a weak D match, TRBD1 (5 bases). The V gene's germline CDR1 is MNHEY and CDR2 SVGAGI. The CDR3 runs 12 residues. V shed 6 bases and J shed 11 bases, with 16 bases lying between them. The DNA for the CDR3 is TGTGCCAGCAGAGTTTCGGGGGGGAAGGCTTTCTTT. Amino acid sequence: CASRVSGGKAFF.

This rearrangement joins TRBV2 to TRBJ2-3, with a weak D call TRBD2 (6 bases). CDR1 is SNHLY, CDR2 FYNNEI, per germline. CDR3 length: 10 amino acids. Trimming stripped 8 bases from V and 13 bases from J, with 13 bases between. Here the CDR3 reads CASGWTGEYF. CDR3 nucleotide sequence: TGTGCCAGCGGCTGGACGGGGGAGTATTTT. The entire variable domain, with the rest obtained from reference TRBV2 and TRBJ2-3, is as follows: EPEVTQTPSHQVTQMGQEVILRCVPISNHLYFYWYRQILGQKVEFLVSFYNNEISEKSEIFDDQFSVERPDGSNFTLKIRSTKLEDSAMYFCASGWTGEYFGPGTRLTVL.

This clonotype was recorded many times. J is TRBJ2-1 and V is TRBV7-2; tentatively, D is TRBD2 (5 bases). Per the germline V gene, CDR1 is SGHTA and CDR2 is FQGNSA. Trimming stripped 5 bases from V and 3 bases from J, with 8 bases between. The CDR3 runs to 13 residues. CDR3 residues: CASSNGIYNEQFF. In DNA, the CDR3 is TGTGCCAGCAGCAACGGGATCTACAATGAGCAGTTCTTC.

V is TRBV7-9 and J is TRBJ2-5, with 8 bases aligning to TRBD2. Germline V gives CDR1 SEHNR, CDR2 FQNEAQ (reference sequence). Trimming at V came to 1 base and at J to 4 bases, leaving 11 bases not matched to a gene. The CDR3 length is 17 residues. In nucleotides, the CDR3 is TGTGCCAGCAGCTTAGACGGGACTAGAGCCCCGGGAGAGACCCAGTACTTC. This gives the protein CASSLDGTRAPGETQYF.